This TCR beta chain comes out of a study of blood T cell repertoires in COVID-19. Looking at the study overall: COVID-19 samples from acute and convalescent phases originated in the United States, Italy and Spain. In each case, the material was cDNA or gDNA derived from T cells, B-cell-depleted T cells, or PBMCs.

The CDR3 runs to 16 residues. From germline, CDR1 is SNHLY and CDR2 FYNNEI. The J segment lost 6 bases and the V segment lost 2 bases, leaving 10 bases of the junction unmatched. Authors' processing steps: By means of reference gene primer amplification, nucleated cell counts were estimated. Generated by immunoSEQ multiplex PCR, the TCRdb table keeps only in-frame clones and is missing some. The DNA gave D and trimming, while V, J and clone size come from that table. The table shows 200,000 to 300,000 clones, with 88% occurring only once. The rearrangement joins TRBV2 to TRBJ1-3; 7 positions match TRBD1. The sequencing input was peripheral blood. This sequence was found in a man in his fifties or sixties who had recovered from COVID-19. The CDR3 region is CASSEPMTGMENTIYF. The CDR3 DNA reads TGTGCCAGCAGTGAACCCATGACAGGGATGGAAAACACCATATATTTT. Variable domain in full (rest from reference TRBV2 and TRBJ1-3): EPEVTQTPSHQVTQMGQEVILRCVPISNHLYFYWYRQILGQKVEFLVSFYNNEISEKSEIFDDQFSVERPDGSNFTLKIRSTKLEDSAMYFCASSEPMTGMENTIYFGEGSWLTVV.